The present T cell receptor beta chain was sequenced within a study of Ad26.COV2.S vaccination and SARS-CoV-2 variants. At the level of the study: The donor participated in the COV1001 trial, in its Ad26.COV2.S arm. In the study, Ad26.COV2.S was injected intramuscularly once, or twice 56 days apart. Regarding the study as a whole: Post-vaccination breadth of spike-specific CD8+ and CD4+ T cell responses was reportedly substantial.

Treatment denoted: around 19 received Ad26.COV2.S at low or high dose, single or two shots; about 5 received placebo; per-sample allocation not given. After the first vaccine or placebo injection, samples were drawn on day 63. Sequenced by immunoSEQ multiplex PCR; TCRdb stores in-frame clones only, minus some. The sample has roughly 700,000 clones, approximately 88% seen once; the top ten hold approximately 1.5%. In regard to this clone: What it binds is not known.

V was cut by 1 base and J by 2 bases, with 12 bases left in between. From germline, CDR1 is SEHNR and CDR2 FQNEAQ (reference sequence). The CDR3 has 15 amino acids. This TCR was sampled from a person aged 18-60 years who received the Ad26.COV2.S COVID-19 vaccine or a placebo. The sample was peripheral blood, taken in a trial of Ad26.COV2.S vaccine versus placebo. The genes are TRBV7-9 and TRBJ2-7; D call uncertain. CDR3 sequence: CASSLEGRHPYEQYF. The DNA for the CDR3 is TGTGCCAGCAGCTTAGAAGGAAGACACCCCTACGAGCAGTACTTC.